These 13 T cell receptor beta chains originate from one sample sequenced in a study of breast tumors, draining lymph nodes, adjacent tissues. TCRdb called the multiplex PCR reads again in MiXCR, with one record for every CDR3 protein. The table records fewer than 200,000 distinct CDR3 sequences, roughly a third of them present only once. The lymph nodes were axillary draining lymph nodes from breast cancer patients. Sequencing was done on a sample of axillary lymph node tissue. The source of these receptors is a female donor with breast cancer. Some clones in this sample may be carry-over from other donors' samples.

There are many counts of this clonotype. The gene calls are TRBV2 and TRBJ1-2, with unresolved D. Germline V lookup: CDR1 SNHLY, CDR2 FYNNEI. V shed 5 bases and J shed 0 bases, with 13 bases lying between them. CDR3 size: 15 residues. CDR3 sequence (DNA): TGTGCCAGCAGTCCCTCAGGACCCTCTAACTATGGCTACACCTTC. As protein: CASSPSGPSNYGYTF.

This clonotype was seen ten or more times. V and J are TRBV12-3 or TRBV12-4 and TRBJ1-4; D not resolved. With 3 bases removed from V and 2 bases from J, the gap between germline ends came to 10 bases. The CDR3 loop spans 15 amino acids. DNA for the CDR3: TGTGCCAGCAGTTTTGGAGGTATCACTAATGAAAAACTGTTTTTT. Protein: CASSFGGITNEKLFF.

In this sample, this clonotype turned up many times. The chain joins TRBV19 to TRBJ1-5, with D tentatively TRBD1 (6 bases). The germline V and J ends were trimmed by 2 bases and 0 bases, with 17 bases remaining between them. Germline V gives CDR1 LNHDA, CDR2 SQIVND (reference sequence). The CDR3 sequence is 18 residues long. The CDR3 DNA reads TGTGCCAGTAGTATATTATCCGGGACAATGTTTAGCAATCAGCCCCAGCATTTT. As protein: CASSILSGTMFSNQPQHF.

In its sample, this clonotype was seen many times. The chain links TRBV5-1 to TRBJ1-4, with 7 bases aligning to TRBD1. The germline gives CDR1 SGHRS, CDR2 YFSETQ. The trim removed 3 bases at V and 4 bases at J, leaving 9 bases unmatched. The CDR3 is made up of 16 amino acids. CDR3 DNA: TGCGCCAGCAGCTCGGGACAGCACTACCTTAATGAAAAACTGTTTTTT. Its translation is CASSSGQHYLNEKLFF.

The sample holds a few counts of this clonotype. The chain couples TRBV20-1 to TRBJ2-3; 12 bases align to TRBD2. The J segment lost 5 bases and the V segment lost 5 bases, leaving 8 bases of the junction unmatched. Germline-derived CDR1 and CDR2 are DFQATT and SNEGSKA (reference sequence). The CDR3 consists of 15 residues. The chain's CDR3 is CSALLPSGGEDTQYF. The CDR3 coding sequence is TGCAGTGCTTTACTTCCTAGCGGGGGGGAAGATACGCAGTATTTT.

This clonotype was picked up a small number of times. The V and J genes are TRBV6-1 and TRBJ2-7, with no clear D. Germline V gene data show CDR1 as MNHNS and CDR2 as SASEGT. The CDR3 length is 14 residues. Trimming left V 0 bases short and J 2 bases short, with 8 bases between. The CDR3 loop is CASSEAPGPYEQYF. The CDR3 coding sequence is TGTGCCAGCAGTGAAGCGCCGGGTCCCTACGAGCAGTACTTC.

This clonotype came up a few times. The chain joins TRBV27 to TRBJ2-1; TRBD1 or TRBD2 may be the D gene (5 bases each). In germline, CDR1 is MNHEY, CDR2 SMNVEV (reference sequence). The CDR3 totals 14 residues. Trimming took 6 bases from V and 5 from J, leaving 14 bases between them. The CDR3: CASRPGTDNNEQFF. CDR3 sequence (DNA): TGTGCCAGCAGACCCGGGACGGACAACAATGAGCAGTTCTTC.

The chain has TRBV27 and TRBJ2-7, with TRBD2 matching over 11 bases. The CDR3 is 15 residues long. V shed 8 bases, J shed 1 base, and the junction held 7 bases outside the gene matches. CDR1 and CDR2 from the germline V gene are MNHEY and SMNVEV (reference sequence). CDR3 region: CASSYGTSGSYEQYF. CDR3 in DNA: TGTGCCAGCTCATATGGGACTAGCGGATCCTACGAGCAGTACTTC.

This clonotype was detected ten times or more. The V gene is TRBV4-1, the J gene TRBJ2-3; no clear D gene. Trimming shortened V by 0 bases and J by 7 bases, and 14 bases separated the two germline ends. This CDR3 region has 15 residues. From germline, CDR1 is MGHRA and CDR2 YSYEKL. The CDR3 DNA follows: TGCGCCAGCAGCCAAGAGTACCGAGGCACGTATACGCAGTATTTT. It yields the protein CASSQEYRGTYTQYF.

A note on this clonotype: A much larger clone differs from this one at a single base, so this may be a read error. V gene TRBV5-6 combines with J gene TRBJ2-1, with 7 nucleotides matching TRBD2. The CDR3 is made up of 16 amino acids. Germline V CDR1 and CDR2: SGHDT, YYEEEE. CDR3 sequence reads: CASSAPFGLVGNEQLF. The CDR3 DNA reads as TGTGCCAGCAGCGCCCCTTTTGGACTAGTGGGCAATGAGCAGCTCTTC.

In the case of this clonotype: This may be a read error, as it is one base from a much larger clone. The J gene is TRBJ1-5, the V gene TRBV20-1, with 7 bases lining up with TRBD1. The CDR3 has 15 amino acids. Germline V CDR1 and CDR2: DFQATT, SNEGSKA (reference sequence). V gave up 0 bases and J gave up 6 bases; unmatched junction bases: 8. DNA for the CDR3: TGCAGTGCTAGAGATTCAAGCACAGGGGCTCAGCCCCAGCATTTT. Translation: CSARDSSTGAQPQHF.

This clonotype came up many times. The chain recombines TRBV3-1 with TRBJ2-5, with D hard to call. Germline V gives CDR1 LGHDT, CDR2 YNNKEL (reference sequence). The CDR3 contains 13 residues. Trimming shortened V by 7 bases and J by 2 bases, and 11 bases separated the two germline ends. The CDR3 DNA reads as TGTGCCAGCACCCCCGGCGGTCAAGAGACCCAGTACTTC. Protein product: CASTPGGQETQYF.

This clonotype was seen many times. This chain's CDR3 is CASSLASGISPLYEQYF. The CDR3 bases are TGTGCCAGCAGTTTAGCTAGCGGCATCTCTCCGCTTTACGAGCAGTACTTC. The chain carries TRBV12-3 or TRBV12-4 and TRBJ2-7; a weak D match, TRBD2 (6 bases). Trimming stripped 0 bases from V and 4 bases from J, with 19 bases between. The CDR3 sequence is 17 residues long.